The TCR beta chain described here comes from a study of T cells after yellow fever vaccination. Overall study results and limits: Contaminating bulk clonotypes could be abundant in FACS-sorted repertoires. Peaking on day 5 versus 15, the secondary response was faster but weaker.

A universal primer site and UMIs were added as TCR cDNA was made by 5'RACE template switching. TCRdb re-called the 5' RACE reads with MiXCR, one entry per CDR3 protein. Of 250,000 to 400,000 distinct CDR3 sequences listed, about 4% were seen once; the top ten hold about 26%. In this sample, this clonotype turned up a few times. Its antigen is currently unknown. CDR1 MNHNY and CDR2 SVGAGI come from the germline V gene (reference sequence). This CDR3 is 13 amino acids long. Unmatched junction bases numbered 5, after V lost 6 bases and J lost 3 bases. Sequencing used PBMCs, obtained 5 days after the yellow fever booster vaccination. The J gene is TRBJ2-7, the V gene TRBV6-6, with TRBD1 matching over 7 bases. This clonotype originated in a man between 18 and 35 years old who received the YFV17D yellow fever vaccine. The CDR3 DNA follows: TGTGCCAGCAGCTGGGGACAGCTCTACGAGCAGTACGTC. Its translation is CASSWGQLYEQYV.